The 16 T cell receptor beta chains given below trace back to one sample, sequenced in a study of beta chain features in type 1 diabetes. Broader study findings: All four CD4+ subsets from Type 1 diabetes patients carried moderately but significantly shorter TCRB CDR3s.

Isolated RNA was reverse transcribed in full, so expressed TCRB transcripts were sequenced. Assay: immunoSEQ multiplex PCR; the TCRdb copy retains only in-frame clones and omits some. The table lists tens of thousands of clones, about 66% of them singletons, with more than 1.5% in the top ten. These TCRs are of unknown antigen specificity. Sequencing input: Tregs from blood. These receptors all come from a man aged 30 to 45 with type 1 diabetes. Some clones in this sample may be carry-over from other donors' samples.

The chain has TRBV5-1 and TRBJ1-5; no firm D call. The length of the CDR3 is 13 residues. V was shortened by 0 bases and J by 4 bases, with 5 bases between the two germline ends. Germline V gene sequence: CDR1 SGHRS, CDR2 YFSETQ. The CDR3: CASSLALNQPQHF. Written as DNA, the CDR3 is TGCGCCAGCAGCTTGGCCTTAAATCAGCCCCAGCATTTT.

The chain is built from TRBV2 and TRBJ1-4, with D perhaps TRBD1 (6 bases). CDR3 length: 15 residues. With 6 bases removed from V and 5 bases from J, the gap between germline ends came to 16 bases. In germline, CDR1 is SNHLY, CDR2 FYNNEI. The DNA for the CDR3 is TGTGCCAGCAGGCGGGGGGGCCAACCAAATGAAAAACTGTTTTTT. This gives the protein CASRRGGQPNEKLFF.

The chain couples TRBV5-8 to TRBJ2-7; D unresolved. Germline lookup yields CDR1 SGHTS and CDR2 YDEGEE. The V and J ends lost 4 bases and 0 bases respectively, with 8 bases between them. This CDR3 is 13 amino acids long. In DNA form, the CDR3 reads TGTGCCAGCAGCCTCAGGAACTCCTACGAGCAGTACTTC. Translation: CASSLRNSYEQYF.

The chain recombines TRBV18 with TRBJ1-4; D is uncertain. CDR3 length equals 15 residues. V lost 3 bases, J lost 0 bases, and 8 bases lay in between. The germline CDR1 and CDR2 sequences are KGHSH and LQKENI. CDR3 bases: TGTGCCAGCTCACCCGTTTCTGCAACTAATGAAAAACTGTTTTTT. Amino acids: CASSPVSATNEKLFF.

This chain connects TRBV15 to TRBJ2-5; the D gene is possibly TRBD2 (7 bases). CDR1 and CDR2 from the germline V gene are LNHNV and YYDKDF (reference sequence). This CDR3 region has 15 residues. Trimming took off 0 bases at V and 1 base at J, with 9 bases between the two ends. CDR3 sequence (DNA): TGTGCCACCAGCAGAGACCGGGGGGCCCAAGAGACCCAGTACTTC. It codes for CATSRDRGAQETQYF.

The V call is TRBV7-3, the J call TRBJ2-3; D might be TRBD2 (5 bases). Per the germline V gene, CDR1 is SGHTA and CDR2 is FQGTGA. V was shortened by 5 bases and J by 4 bases, with 10 bases between the two germline ends. The CDR3 extends over 13 amino acids. CDR3 DNA sequence: TGTGCCAGCAGCGTCCCCGGGGCAGATACGCAGTATTTT. Translating gives CASSVPGADTQYF.

This clone occurred once. The V gene is TRBV2, the J gene TRBJ1-3; a possible D gene is TRBD1 (5 bases). The germline gives CDR1 SNHLY, CDR2 FYNNEI. Trimming removed 8 bases from V and 4 bases from J, with 9 bases in between. CDR3 length: 12 amino acids. In nucleotides, the CDR3 is TGTGCCAGCCAGGGCCAGGGAAACACCATATATTTT. Its translation: CASQGQGNTIYF.

The chain joins TRBV20-1 to TRBJ1-1; D is unclear. Germline CDR1 is DFQATT and CDR2 is SNEGSKA (reference sequence). The CDR3 is 9 amino acids. The V gene lost 5 bases and the J gene lost 11 bases, with 9 bases spanning the gap. CDR3 bases: TGCAGTGCTCACTCCCGGGCTTTCTTT. Amino acid sequence: CSAHSRAFF.

The rearrangement joins TRBV10-3 to TRBJ1-2; D unresolved. The CDR3 has 14 amino acids. V gave up 6 bases and J gave up 4 bases, with 15 bases separating them. From germline, CDR1 is ENHRY and CDR2 SYGVKD. The CDR3 here is CAISPQVLGYGYTF. CDR3 DNA sequence: TGTGCCATCAGCCCTCAGGTCCTGGGCTATGGCTACACCTTC.

This clone appeared a few times. The CDR3 DNA reads as TGTGCCAGCAGCCCCCGGGAGGGGCATCAAGAGACCCAGTACTTC. Translated: CASSPREGHQETQYF. V gene TRBV7-2 combines with J gene TRBJ2-5; 8 bases fit TRBD2. J lost 2 bases, V lost 5 bases, and 7 bases had no gene match. Germline V gene lookup returns CDR1 SGHTA and CDR2 FQGNSA. The CDR3 loop spans 15 amino acids.

The chain links TRBV7-9 to TRBJ1-6, with 8 bases lining up with TRBD1. The germline CDR1 and CDR2 sequences are SEHNR and FQNEAQ (reference sequence). The trim removed 6 bases at V and 10 bases at J, leaving 5 bases unmatched. The CDR3 runs to 13 residues. CDR3 coding DNA: TGTGCCAGCAGGACCAGGGGGCGGTCACCCCTCCACTTT. It yields the protein CASRTRGRSPLHF.

The V and J genes are TRBV19 and TRBJ1-1, with D possibly matching TRBD1 (6 bases). This CDR3 is 14 amino acids long. Germline V gene data show CDR1 as LNHDA and CDR2 as SQIVND (reference sequence). V was clipped by 7 bases and J by 2 bases, with 14 bases between them. Here the CDR3 reads CASKRRTANTEAFF. DNA of the CDR3: TGTGCCAGTAAACGGAGGACAGCAAACACTGAAGCTTTCTTT. Drawing the rest from reference TRBV19 and TRBJ1-1, the complete variable domain is DGGITQSPKYLFRKEGQNVTLSCEQNLNHDAMYWYRQDPGQGLRLIYYSQIVNDFQKGDIAEGYSVSREKKESFPLTVTSAQKNPTAFYLCASKRRTANTEAFFGQGTRLTVV.

This chain joins TRBV6-5 and TRBJ2-7; unclear D gene. This CDR3 is built from 11 residues. The germline V and J ends were trimmed by 4 bases and 4 bases, with 5 bases remaining between them. Germline V gene data show CDR1 as MNHEY and CDR2 as SVGAGI. CDR3 protein: CASSSEYEQYF. Here the CDR3 DNA reads TGTGCCAGCAGTTCGGAGTACGAGCAGTACTTC.

This sequence joins TRBV28 and TRBJ1-2, with D unresolved. V shed 2 bases and J shed 4 bases, with 8 bases lying between them. The CDR3 sequence is 13 residues long. Germline loops: CDR1 MDHEN, CDR2 SYDVKM. CDR3 nucleotides: TGTGCCAGCAGTTTAGCCTCCAGCTATGGCTACACCTTC. Encoded protein: CASSLASSYGYTF.

V usage is TRBV28 and J usage is TRBJ2-2; maybe TRBD2 (6 bases). V was trimmed by 3 bases and J by 0 bases, leaving 11 bases between them. Germline V gene data show CDR1 as MDHEN and CDR2 as SYDVKM. There are 16 residues in the CDR3. CDR3 DNA: TGTGCCAGCAGTTTGGGGGGAGCCCCGAACACCGGGGAGCTGTTTTTT. This encodes CASSLGGAPNTGELFF.

The chain is built from TRBV25-1 and TRBJ1-2; D is uncertain. The CDR3 length is 14 residues. V shed 7 bases and J shed 4 bases, with 16 bases lying between them. Germline assignment: CDR1 MGHDK and CDR2 SYGVNS. CDR3 sequence (DNA): TGTGCCAGCATCGTGGAGGGCCCGTCCTATGGCTACACCTTC. This sequence encodes CASIVEGPSYGYTF.